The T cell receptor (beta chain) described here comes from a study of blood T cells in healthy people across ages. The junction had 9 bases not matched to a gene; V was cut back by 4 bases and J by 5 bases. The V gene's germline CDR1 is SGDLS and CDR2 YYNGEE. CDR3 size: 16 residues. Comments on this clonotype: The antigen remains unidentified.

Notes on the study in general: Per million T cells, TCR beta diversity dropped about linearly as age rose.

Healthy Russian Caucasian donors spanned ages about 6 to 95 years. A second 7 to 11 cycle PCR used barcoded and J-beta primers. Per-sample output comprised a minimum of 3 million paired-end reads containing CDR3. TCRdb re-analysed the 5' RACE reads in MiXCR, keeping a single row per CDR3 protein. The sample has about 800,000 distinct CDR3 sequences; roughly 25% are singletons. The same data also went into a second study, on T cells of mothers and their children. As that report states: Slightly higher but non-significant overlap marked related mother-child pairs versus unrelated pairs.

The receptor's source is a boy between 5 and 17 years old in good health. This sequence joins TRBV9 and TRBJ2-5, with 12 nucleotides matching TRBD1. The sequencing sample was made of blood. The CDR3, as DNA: TGTGCCAGCAGCTTCCGGGACAGGGGGCTTGGGGAGACCCAGTACTTC. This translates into CASSFRDRGLGETQYF.